The clone carrying this T cell receptor (beta chain) appeared once. Sequenced by immunoSEQ multiplex PCR; TCRdb stores in-frame clones only, minus some. The sample consists of some 150,000 clones, around 91% of them appearing once. These data originate in a study of T cell responses to AZD1222 COVID-19 vaccine. Germline V gene lookup returns CDR1 KGHSH and CDR2 LQKENI. This CDR3 contains 16 residues. The V gene lost 0 bases and the J gene lost 4 bases, with 15 bases spanning the gap. V and J are TRBV18 and TRBJ1-1, with D uncertain. The source of this sequence is an adult in good health. The input for sequencing was peripheral blood, taken on day 0 of AZD1222 vaccination. The CDR3, as DNA: TGTGCCAGCTCACCACCATTCGGCACCCTGGGCACTGAAGCTTTCTTT. Its translation is CASSPPFGTLGTEAFF.